These 6 T cell receptor beta chains originate from one sample sequenced in a study of shared clonotypes between healthy human individuals. Here immunoSEQ multiplex PCR was the method, and the copy in TCRdb shows in-frame clones only, minus some. The sample contains about 1.5 million clones, roughly 97% of which appear only once. Sequenced: naive CD4+ T cells sorted from blood. The sample's subset: CD45RA+ positively selected. The source is a man between 25 and 39 years old in good health.

The gene calls are TRBV29-1 and TRBJ2-7; no firm D call. V was shortened by 4 bases and J by 2 bases, with 9 bases between the two germline ends. CDR1 is SQVTM, CDR2 ANQGSEA, per germline. The CDR3 extends over 12 amino acids. The CDR3 loop reads CSVAWLAYEQYF. The CDR3 DNA is TGCAGCGTTGCGTGGCTAGCCTACGAGCAGTACTTC.

This sequence joins TRBV2 and TRBJ1-1; possibly TRBD1 for D (6 bases). This CDR3 is built from 13 residues. Germline V gene lookup returns CDR1 SNHLY and CDR2 FYNNEI. The V end lost 0 bases, the J end lost 7 bases, and 9 bases lay between the germline ends. CDR3: CASSEAPDSEAFF. CDR3 sequence (DNA): TGTGCCAGCAGTGAAGCGCCGGACAGTGAAGCTTTCTTT.

The gene calls are TRBV28 and TRBJ2-7, with D perhaps matching TRBD2 (5 bases). The CDR3 extends over 15 amino acids. Germline V gene data show CDR1 as MDHEN and CDR2 as SYDVKM. V lost 3 bases and J lost 3, with 15 bases in between. CDR3 DNA sequence: TGTGCCAGCAGTTTTGGCACCACTGAGGGCTACGAGCAGTACTTC. Translating it yields CASSFGTTEGYEQYF.

The chain has TRBV9 and TRBJ2-3; perhaps TRBD2 as D (5 bases). The CDR3 runs to 15 residues. CDR1 and CDR2 from the germline V gene are SGDLS and YYNGEE. Trimming pared 6 bases from V and 6 bases from J, leaving 20 bases between. The CDR3 DNA sequence: TGTGCCAGCACCCTGGACGTCGCGGGTATGGATACGCAGTATTTT. Amino acids: CASTLDVAGMDTQYF.

The chain couples TRBV18 to TRBJ1-6; no reliable D call. CDR1 and CDR2 from the germline V gene are KGHSH and LQKENI. The CDR3 consists of 13 residues. Trimming removed 3 bases from V and 11 bases from J, with 11 bases in between. Here the CDR3 DNA reads TGTGCCAGCTCACCGGGCCCTGGGGCACCCCTCCACTTT. This translates into CASSPGPGAPLHF.

The chain employs TRBV5-5 and TRBJ2-3; possibly TRBD2 for D (5 bases). The CDR3 covers 13 residues. V gave up 4 bases and J gave up 3 bases, with 9 bases separating them. Germline CDR1 reads SGHKS; CDR2 reads YYEKEE (reference sequence). In DNA form, the CDR3 reads TGTGCCAGCAGCCAGCCGGGGACAGATACGCAGTATTTT. Its protein product is CASSQPGTDTQYF. The full variable domain, in which reference TRBV5-5 and TRBJ2-3 provide the parts outside the CDR3, is DAGVTQSPTHLIKTRGQQVTLRCSPISGHKSVSWYQQVLGQGPQFIFQYYEKEERGRGNFPDRFSARQFPNYSSELNVNALLLGDSALYLCASSQPGTDTQYFGPGTRLTVL.